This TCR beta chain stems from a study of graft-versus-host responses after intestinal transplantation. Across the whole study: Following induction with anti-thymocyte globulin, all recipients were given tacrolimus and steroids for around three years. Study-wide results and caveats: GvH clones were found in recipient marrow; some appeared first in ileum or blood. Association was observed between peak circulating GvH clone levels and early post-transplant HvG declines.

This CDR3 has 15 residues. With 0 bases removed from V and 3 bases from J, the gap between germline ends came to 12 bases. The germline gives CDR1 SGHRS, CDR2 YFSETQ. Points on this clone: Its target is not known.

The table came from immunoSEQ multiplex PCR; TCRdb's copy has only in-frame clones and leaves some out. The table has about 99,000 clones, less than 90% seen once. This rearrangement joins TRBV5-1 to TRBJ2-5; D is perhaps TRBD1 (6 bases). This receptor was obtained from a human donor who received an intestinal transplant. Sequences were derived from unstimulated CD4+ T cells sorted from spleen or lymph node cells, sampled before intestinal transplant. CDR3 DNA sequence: TGCGCCAGCAGCTTGGCCCGAGCAGGGGAAGAGACCCAGTACTTC. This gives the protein CASSLARAGEETQYF. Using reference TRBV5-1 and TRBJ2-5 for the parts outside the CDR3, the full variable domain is KAGVTQTPRYLIKTRGQQVTLSCSPISGHRSVSWYQQTPGQGLQFLFEYFSETQRNKGNFPGRFSGRQFSNSRSEMNVSTLELGDSALYLCASSLARAGEETQYFGPGTRLLVL.